These 3 T cell receptor beta chains were all obtained from the same sample, sequenced in a study of blood T cells in healthy people across ages. Next came a second PCR, run for about 7 to 11 cycles, which used a sample-barcoded 5' primer along with a J-beta primer mix. MiXCR was run by TCRdb on the 5' RACE reads, yielding one entry per CDR3 protein. The data contain 1.6 million or so distinct CDR3 sequences, roughly a third of them singletons. The sample taken for sequencing was blood. All receptors come from a woman aged 30 to 39 in good health.

This clonotype was picked up a small number of times. V gene TRBV29-1 combines with J gene TRBJ2-3; 15 bases are a match to TRBD2. The ends lost 0 bases at V and 5 bases at J; junction bases unmatched: 6. This CDR3 spans 17 amino acids. Germline V gene data show CDR1 as SQVTM and CDR2 as ANQGSEA. The CDR3 loop is CSVEDMGLAGGKDTQYF. CDR3 DNA sequence: TGCAGCGTTGAAGATATGGGACTAGCGGGGGGCAAAGATACGCAGTATTTT.

The chain has TRBV14 and TRBJ1-1; no clear D. V was trimmed by 1 base and J by 3 bases, leaving 9 bases between them. CDR1 and CDR2 from the germline V gene are SGHDN and FVKESK. This CDR3 is 14 amino acids long. The CDR3 is CASSQAGSYTEAFF. In DNA, the CDR3 is TGTGCCAGCAGCCAAGCTGGGTCCTACACTGAAGCTTTCTTT.

The V and J genes are TRBV20-1 and TRBJ2-5; the match to TRBD1 covers 8 bases. The V gene's germline CDR1 is DFQATT and CDR2 SNEGSKA (reference sequence). J gave up 5 bases and V 4 bases, and 6 bases lay outside the gene matches. The CDR3 runs to 13 residues. CDR3 protein: CSAIGQGGETQYF. The CDR3 DNA reads as TGCAGTGCTATCGGACAGGGCGGCGAGACCCAGTACTTC.